This T cell receptor (beta chain) comes out of a study of blood T cell repertoires in COVID-19. Across the study: Acute-phase and convalescent COVID-19 samples originated in the United States, Italy and Spain.

The repertoire was sequenced with immunoSEQ multiplex PCR; TCRdb's copy has only in-frame clones and lacks some. The sample has around 60,000 clones, over 60% seen once. The CDR3 consists of 15 residues. Per the germline V gene, CDR1 is MNHEY and CDR2 is SVGAGI. V was cut by 8 bases and J by 0 bases, with 16 bases left in between. The TCR was taken from a woman between 65 and 79 years old with COVID-19, enrolled during active disease. The chain employs TRBV6-5 and TRBJ1-1, with D possibly being TRBD1 (6 bases). The material sequenced was peripheral blood. CDR3 sequence: CASPVEGEMNTEAFF. The DNA for the CDR3 is TGTGCCAGCCCCGTTGAGGGGGAGATGAACACTGAAGCTTTCTTT.